Listed here are 26 T cell receptor beta chains from one sample, sequenced in a study of blood T cell repertoires in COVID-19. Generated by immunoSEQ multiplex PCR, the TCRdb table keeps only in-frame clones and is missing some. Of roughly 390,000 clones listed, about 85% are singletons. The source material was peripheral blood. The receptor source for this set is a woman between 18 and 29 years old with acute or convalescent COVID-19.

The chain combines TRBV19 with TRBJ2-2; 10 nucleotides agree with TRBD1. From germline, CDR1 is LNHDA and CDR2 SQIVND (reference sequence). Germline trimming cut 6 bases from V and 5 bases from J; bases unmatched to any gene: 3. The CDR3 sequence is 14 residues long. The CDR3 here is CASSRQGATGELFF. CDR3 bases: TGTGCCAGTAGCAGACAGGGGGCGACCGGGGAGCTGTTTTTT.

The rearrangement uses TRBV7-9 and TRBJ2-7, with D tentatively TRBD2 (6 bases). Germline V gene data show CDR1 as SEHNR and CDR2 as FQNEAQ (reference sequence). Between the trimmed V and J ends, which lost 5 bases and 1 base, there was a span of 21 bases. The CDR3 consists of 17 residues. This CDR3 is CASSLLFRGTPSYEQYF. In DNA form, the CDR3 reads TGTGCCAGCAGCCTTCTATTTCGCGGGACCCCATCCTACGAGCAGTACTTC.

This sequence joins TRBV9 and TRBJ1-2, with 8 nucleotides matching TRBD1. Germline V gives CDR1 SGDLS, CDR2 YYNGEE. J lost 4 bases, V lost 2 bases, and 13 bases had no gene match. The CDR3 runs to 17 residues. The CDR3 is CASSVRGGTGPPYGYTF. DNA for the CDR3: TGTGCCAGCAGCGTCCGAGGAGGGACAGGCCCTCCCTATGGCTACACCTTC.

The chain joins TRBV5-1 to TRBJ1-1; D is possibly TRBD1 (5 bases). Germline assignment: CDR1 SGHRS and CDR2 YFSETQ. Trimming removed 4 bases at V and 2 bases at J, with 15 bases between. The CDR3 has 15 amino acids. The DNA of the CDR3 is TGCGCCAGCAGCGTGGTTATCCAGGGTAACACTGAAGCTTTCTTT. Its translation: CASSVVIQGNTEAFF.

DNA of the CDR3: TGTGCCAGCAGTAAACCGTCCCTAGTCAGTGATGGCTACACCTTC. Its translation is CASSKPSLVSDGYTF. V gene TRBV28 combines with J gene TRBJ1-2; no clear D gene. CDR1 and CDR2 from the germline V gene are MDHEN and SYDVKM. The CDR3 spans 15 residues. V was shortened by 5 bases and J by 6 bases, with 19 bases between the two germline ends.

Worth noting for this clone: The sample has other DNA sequences that encode this CDR3 too. V usage is TRBV5-6 and J usage is TRBJ1-3; D is possibly TRBD1 (5 bases). With 2 bases removed from V and 4 bases from J, the gap between germline ends came to 10 bases. The length of the CDR3 is 14 residues. Germline V lookup: CDR1 SGHDT, CDR2 YYEEEE. Here the CDR3 DNA reads TGTGCCAGCAGCTTAGGCAGGACAGGAAACACCATATATTTT. It translates to CASSLGRTGNTIYF.

The rearrangement links TRBV9 to TRBJ2-3; TRBD1 might be the D (5 bases). V gave up 0 bases and J gave up 5 bases, with 10 bases separating them. Per germline, CDR1 SGDLS and CDR2 YYNGEE. There are 14 residues in the CDR3. The CDR3 DNA is TGTGCCAGCAGCGTAGGGTCAGGGATAGATACGCAGTATTTT. Its translation is CASSVGSGIDTQYF.

The rearrangement uses TRBV9 and TRBJ2-3, with D unclear. CDR3 length: 13 amino acids. CDR1 and CDR2 (germline): SGDLS, YYNGEE. Trimming pared 4 bases from V and 0 bases from J, leaving 6 bases between. CDR3 DNA sequence: TGTGCCAGCAGCCCGACTAGCACAGATACGCAGTATTTT. Translated, it gives CASSPTSTDTQYF.

J is TRBJ2-2 and V is TRBV11-3, with D perhaps matching TRBD2 (6 bases). Germline V gene sequence: CDR1 SGHNT, CDR2 YENEEA. Trimming took 5 bases from V and 3 from J, leaving 13 bases between them. The CDR3 has 15 amino acids. The CDR3 DNA follows: TGTGCCAGCAGCGAGGGGAGGTTGCACACCGGGGAGCTGTTTTTT. As protein: CASSEGRLHTGELFF.

The CDR3 loop reads CSAGSSREAFF. CDR3 DNA sequence: TGCAGCGCCGGCTCATCTAGAGAAGCTTTCTTT. This rearrangement joins TRBV29-1 to TRBJ1-1, with no clear D. The CDR3 consists of 11 residues. V lost 7 bases and J lost 8, with 14 bases in between. Germline CDR1 reads SQVTM; CDR2 reads ANQGSEA.

The J gene is TRBJ1-3, the V gene TRBV14; tentatively, D is TRBD1 (5 bases). V was pared by 4 bases and J by 4 bases, with 8 bases between. Per germline, CDR1 SGHDN and CDR2 FVKESK. The CDR3 has 13 amino acids. The CDR3 DNA sequence: TGTGCCAGCAGCCCTTCAGGGGGAAACACCATATATTTT. Translation: CASSPSGGNTIYF.

This sequence joins TRBV19 and TRBJ1-1; no firm D call. From germline, CDR1 is LNHDA and CDR2 SQIVND (reference sequence). V was trimmed by 0 bases and J by 10 bases, leaving 12 bases between them. This CDR3 has 13 residues. This CDR3 is CASSIEHATTAFF. For the CDR3, the DNA is TGTGCCAGTAGTATAGAACACGCAACAACAGCTTTCTTT.

This chain uses TRBV12-3 or TRBV12-4 with TRBJ1-1; D ambiguous. V was clipped by 2 bases and J by 8 bases, with 12 bases between them. The CDR3 covers 13 residues. This CDR3 is CASSLNLGAEAFF. CDR3 nucleotide sequence: TGTGCCAGCAGTTTAAACCTGGGAGCCGAAGCTTTCTTT.

The V gene is TRBV2, the J gene TRBJ2-7; TRBD1 is a possible D gene (6 bases). V was clipped by 10 bases and J by 4 bases, with 14 bases between them. Germline assignment: CDR1 SNHLY and CDR2 FYNNEI. The CDR3 has 12 residues. In DNA, the CDR3 is TGTGCCATCCGGGACATTCCGTACGAGCAGTACTTC. Its translation: CAIRDIPYEQYF.

This chain connects TRBV28 to TRBJ1-1, with D possibly matching TRBD1 (5 bases). Trimming pared 3 bases from V and 0 bases from J, leaving 14 bases between. The CDR3 extends over 16 amino acids. CDR1 and CDR2 (germline): MDHEN, SYDVKM. CDR3 loop: CASSFTGVGMNTEAFF. The CDR3 nucleotides are TGTGCCAGCAGTTTTACAGGCGTCGGCATGAACACTGAAGCTTTCTTT.

DNA of the CDR3: TGTGCCAGCAGCCAAGATATGGTAGCGGCCGGAGGCACAGATACGCAGTATTTT. Amino acids: CASSQDMVAAGGTDTQYF. This chain connects TRBV4-2 to TRBJ2-3, with D possibly matching TRBD2 (6 bases). The germline V gene encodes CDR1 LGHNA and CDR2 YNFKEQ. The CDR3 loop spans 18 amino acids. Trimming shortened V by 0 bases and J by 1 base, and 17 bases separated the two germline ends.

The chain is built from TRBV3-1 (or the pseudogene TRBV3-2) and TRBJ2-7; 11 positions match TRBD1. With 10 bases clipped from V and 7 bases from J, the junction kept 6 bases outside the gene matches. This CDR3 spans 12 amino acids. Germline V gene data show CDR1 as LGHDT and CDR2 as YNNKEL (reference sequence). CDR3 coding DNA: TGTGCCACCGGACAGGGGGCTGGAGAGCAGTACTTC. It codes for CATGQGAGEQYF.

The chain employs TRBV14 and TRBJ2-1, with a possible D match to TRBD1 (5 bases). V lost 3 bases and J lost 0, with 15 bases in between. Germline CDR1 is SGHDN and CDR2 is FVKESK. CDR3 length: 17 residues. CDR3 region: CASSHLWGDPSYNEQFF. CDR3 in DNA: TGTGCCAGCAGCCATCTCTGGGGCGACCCCTCCTACAATGAGCAGTTCTTC.

This clone was detected once. This rearrangement joins TRBV19 to TRBJ1-1, with 12 bases that match TRBD1. With 5 bases clipped from V and 4 bases from J, the junction kept 5 bases outside the gene matches. The germline CDR1 and CDR2 sequences are LNHDA and SQIVND (reference sequence). The CDR3 has 15 amino acids. The CDR3: CASSDRDRGPTEAFF. The CDR3 DNA reads TGTGCCAGTAGTGACCGGGACAGGGGGCCCACTGAAGCTTTCTTT.

The rearrangement uses TRBV19 and TRBJ1-6, with D possibly being TRBD1 (6 bases). From germline, CDR1 is LNHDA and CDR2 SQIVND (reference sequence). V was pared by 5 bases and J by 0 bases, with 11 bases between. The CDR3 loop spans 16 amino acids. CDR3 residues: CASSPDRSSYNSPLHF. The CDR3 nucleotides read TGTGCCAGTAGTCCCGACAGGAGCTCCTATAATTCACCCCTCCACTTT.

The rearrangement joins TRBV9 to TRBJ1-6; tentatively, D is TRBD1 (6 bases). Trimming left V 3 bases short and J 7 bases short, with 14 bases between. The CDR3 runs to 15 residues. Germline assignment: CDR1 SGDLS and CDR2 YYNGEE. CDR3: CASSDLTGGNSPLHF. The CDR3, as DNA: TGTGCCAGCAGCGACCTGACAGGCGGAAATTCACCCCTCCACTTT.

The chain carries TRBV3-1 (or the pseudogene TRBV3-2) and TRBJ2-4; TRBD1 is a possible D gene (5 bases). The CDR3 runs 16 residues. Germline assignment: CDR1 LGHDT and CDR2 YNNKEL (reference sequence). V lost 1 base and J lost 2, with 12 bases in between. The CDR3 sequence is CASSQGSGRPKNIQYF. The CDR3 DNA follows: TGTGCCAGCAGCCAAGGATCAGGGCGTCCCAAAAACATTCAGTACTTC.

V gene TRBV6-1 combines with J gene TRBJ1-2, with D possibly matching TRBD1 (5 bases). The CDR3 has 15 residues. Germline lookup yields CDR1 MNHNS and CDR2 SASEGT. V lost 2 bases and J 4 bases, leaving 14 bases between the germline ends. The CDR3 reads CASSESVGVGYGYTF. CDR3 DNA sequence: TGTGCCAGCAGTGAATCGGTAGGGGTAGGCTATGGCTACACCTTC.

This clone appeared a single time. The CDR3 protein is CASSRGQAYGYTF. CDR3 DNA sequence: TGTGCCAGCAGCCGGGGACAAGCCTATGGCTACACCTTC. J is TRBJ1-2 and V is TRBV3-1 (or the pseudogene TRBV3-2); maybe TRBD1 (6 bases). Per the germline V gene, CDR1 is LGHDT and CDR2 is YNNKEL (reference sequence). CDR3 length equals 13 residues. The V end lost 4 bases, the J end lost 4 bases, and 10 bases lay between the germline ends.

The chain combines TRBV4-1 with TRBJ2-3; D call uncertain. The CDR3 extends over 16 amino acids. Deletions cut 3 bases from V and 0 bases from J, with 13 bases between. Germline values: CDR1 MGHRA, CDR2 YSYEKL. CDR3 DNA sequence: TGCGCCAGCAGCCATCTCTTTGAGGCTAGCACAGATACGCAGTATTTT. Translating gives CASSHLFEASTDTQYF.

J is TRBJ1-5 and V is TRBV5-1; D remains unclear. Germline loops: CDR1 SGHRS, CDR2 YFSETQ. Between the trimmed V and J ends, which lost 0 bases and 8 bases, there was a span of 15 bases. The CDR3 sequence is 15 residues long. This CDR3 is CASSLAAGSGEPQHF. The CDR3 DNA is TGCGCCAGCAGCTTGGCCGCCGGATCCGGGGAGCCCCAGCATTTT.